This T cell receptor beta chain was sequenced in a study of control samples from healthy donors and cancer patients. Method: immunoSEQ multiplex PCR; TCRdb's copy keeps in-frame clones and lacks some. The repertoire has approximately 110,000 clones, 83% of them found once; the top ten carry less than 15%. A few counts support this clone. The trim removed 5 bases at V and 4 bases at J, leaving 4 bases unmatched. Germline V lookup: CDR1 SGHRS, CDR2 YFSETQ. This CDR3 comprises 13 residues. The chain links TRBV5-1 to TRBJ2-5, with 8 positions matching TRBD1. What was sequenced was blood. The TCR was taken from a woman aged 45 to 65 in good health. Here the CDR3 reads CASRSTGVETQYF. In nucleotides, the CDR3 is TGCGCCAGCAGATCGACAGGGGTAGAGACCCAGTACTTC. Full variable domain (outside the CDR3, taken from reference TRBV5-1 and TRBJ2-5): KAGVTQTPRYLIKTRGQQVTLSCSPISGHRSVSWYQQTPGQGLQFLFEYFSETQRNKGNFPGRFSGRQFSNSRSEMNVSTLELGDSALYLCASRSTGVETQYFGPGTRLLVL.